The 31 T cell receptor beta chains below come from one sample, sequenced in a study of cytomegalovirus exposure and HLA in healthy donors. Primers included in the PCR were 60 Vbeta and 13 Jbeta primers. Produced via immunoSEQ multiplex PCR; TCRdb's table is partial and in-frame only. The sample consists of about 190,000 clones, over 80% of them appearing once. The material sequenced was PBMCs. The receptors originated from a woman in her forties or fifties in good health and CMV-seropositive.

This sequence joins TRBV5-1 and TRBJ1-1; TRBD1 might be the D (5 bases). The germline CDR1 and CDR2 sequences are SGHRS and YFSETQ. The CDR3 extends over 13 amino acids. Trimming removed 7 bases at V and 1 base at J, with 11 bases between. The CDR3 region has the DNA TGCGCCAGCTCCCTCAGGGAGAACACTGAAGCTTTCTTT. It encodes CASSLRENTEAFF.

CDR3 region: CASSFSATNEKLFF. CDR3 DNA: TGTGCCAGCAGTTTTAGTGCGACTAATGAAAAACTGTTTTTT. This chain connects TRBV27 to TRBJ1-4; D not resolved. The V end was cut by 3 bases, the J end by 2 bases, with 7 bases between. CDR1 is MNHEY, CDR2 SMNVEV, per germline (reference sequence). There are 14 residues in the CDR3. The variable domain in full, completed from reference TRBV27 and TRBJ1-4, reads EAQVTQNPRYLITVTGKKLTVTCSQNMNHEYMSWYRQDPGLGLRQIYYSMNVEVTDKGDVPEGYKVSRKEKRNFPLILESPSPNQTSLYFCASSFSATNEKLFFGSGTQLSVL.

The chain uses TRBV6-5 and TRBJ1-2; D is possibly TRBD1 (6 bases). The V gene lost 6 bases and the J gene lost 4 bases, with 9 bases spanning the gap. The CDR3 totals 12 residues. The germline gives CDR1 MNHEY, CDR2 SVGAGI. For the CDR3, the DNA is TGTGCCAGCAGGGACAGAACCTATGGCTACACCTTC. Residues: CASRDRTYGYTF.

The chain is built from TRBV5-1 and TRBJ1-2; D is possibly TRBD1 (5 bases). Trimming left V 5 bases short and J 4 bases short, with 21 bases between. CDR1 is SGHRS, CDR2 YFSETQ, per germline. The CDR3 extends over 16 amino acids. DNA of the CDR3: TGCGCCAGCAGTGACGGGACTCTGGTGGGGGGCTATGGCTACACCTTC. It is translated as CASSDGTLVGGYGYTF.

This clone has a handful of counts. V gene TRBV4-1 combines with J gene TRBJ1-5, with 8 bases that match TRBD1. The trim removed 0 bases at V and 7 bases at J, leaving 8 bases unmatched. The CDR3 loop spans 16 amino acids. Germline CDR1 reads MGHRA; CDR2 reads YSYEKL. The CDR3 region has the DNA TGCGCCAGCAGCCAAGATAGAACAGGGGGAGGACAGCCCCAGCATTTT. It yields the protein CASSQDRTGGGQPQHF.

V and J are TRBV5-4 and TRBJ1-2, with D uncertain. V was trimmed by 0 bases and J by 2 bases, leaving 11 bases between them. The CDR3 is 15 residues long. CDR1 is SGHNT and CDR2 is YYREEE in the germline V gene (reference sequence). The CDR3 sequence is CASSLARGLNYGYTF. In nucleotides, the CDR3 is TGTGCCAGCAGCTTGGCGCGCGGATTAAACTATGGCTACACCTTC.

This sequence joins TRBV4-1 and TRBJ2-5; tentative D call: TRBD1 (8 bases). CDR1 is MGHRA, CDR2 YSYEKL, per germline. The CDR3 contains 16 residues. V lost 3 bases and J lost 5, with 19 bases in between. CDR3 residues: CASSQGTGGGGETQYF. For the CDR3, the DNA is TGCGCCAGCAGCCAGGGAACAGGGGGGGGAGGGGAGACCCAGTACTTC.

A remark on this clone: One end of the junction does not line up with germline, which may come from a read error. Different DNA sequences within this sample yield the same CDR3. V usage is TRBV28 and J usage is TRBJ1-5, with unresolved D. The CDR3 sequence is 15 residues long. CDR1 and CDR2 from the germline V gene are MDHEN and SYDVKM. The CDR3 region is CASVDRGSGNQPQHF. CDR3 bases: TGTGCCAGCGTGGACCGAGGGAGCGGCAATCAGCCCCAGCACTTT.

The chain recombines TRBV5-1 with TRBJ1-1; no firm D call. The V and J ends lost 3 bases and 1 base respectively, with 19 bases between them. CDR3 size: 17 residues. From germline, CDR1 is SGHRS and CDR2 YFSETQ. Written as DNA, the CDR3 is TGCGCCAGCAGCTGGAGGGATCTTCGCGTGACGAACACTGAAGCTTTCTTT. Protein product: CASSWRDLRVTNTEAFF.

The chain combines TRBV5-1 with TRBJ1-2; perhaps TRBD1 as D (5 bases). CDR1 is SGHRS, CDR2 YFSETQ, per germline. The V end lost 2 bases, the J end lost 8 bases, and 19 bases lay between the germline ends. The CDR3 has 15 amino acids. CDR3 amino acids: CASSFTPPGHEGYTF. CDR3 DNA sequence: TGCGCCAGCAGCTTCACACCCCCAGGGCACGAGGGCTACACCTTC.

This clone has only a few counts. The V call is TRBV4-1, the J call TRBJ1-3, with D perhaps matching TRBD1 (5 bases). Looked up from germline, CDR1 is MGHRA and CDR2 is YSYEKL. V was cut by 4 bases and J by 4 bases, with 17 bases left in between. There are 16 residues in the CDR3. The CDR3: CASSPRSQSGGNTIYF. The CDR3 region has the DNA TGCGCCAGCAGCCCGAGATCACAATCAGGGGGAAACACCATATATTTT.

This chain uses TRBV14 with TRBJ2-3; TRBD2 matches at 11 bases. V lost 3 bases to trimming and J lost 2 bases; unmatched junction nucleotides: 13. CDR3 size: 19 residues. In germline, CDR1 is SGHDN, CDR2 FVKESK. As DNA, the CDR3 is TGTGCCAGCAGCCAGGACACGTACTTAGCGGGGGGGATCACAGATACGCAGTATTTT. It specifies CASSQDTYLAGGITDTQYF.

The chain has TRBV7-2 and TRBJ2-7; D is possibly TRBD2 (5 bases). The V end lost 2 bases, the J end lost 0 bases, and 14 bases lay between the germline ends. Germline V gene sequence: CDR1 SGHTA, CDR2 FQGNSA. The CDR3 totals 16 residues. The CDR3: CASSLTAGIPSYEQYF. Here the CDR3 DNA reads TGTGCCAGCAGCTTAACGGCCGGGATCCCCTCCTACGAGCAGTACTTC.

This chain links TRBV5-1 with TRBJ2-7; 9 nucleotides line up with TRBD1. This CDR3 region has 14 residues. Trimming at V came to 3 bases and at J to 5 bases, leaving 6 bases not matched to a gene. In germline, CDR1 is SGHRS, CDR2 YFSETQ. CDR3 protein: CASSSGTGFNEQYF. In DNA, the CDR3 is TGCGCCAGCAGCTCCGGGACAGGGTTCAACGAGCAGTACTTC.

The chain recombines TRBV18 with TRBJ1-3; D unclear. In germline, CDR1 is KGHSH, CDR2 LQKENI. V shed 3 bases and J shed 7 bases, with 16 bases lying between them. The CDR3 runs to 15 residues. DNA for the CDR3: TGTGCCAGCTCACCTGAGGATCCTCTCGGGAACACCATATATTTT. It is translated as CASSPEDPLGNTIYF.

V and J are TRBV13 and TRBJ1-6, with D possibly being TRBD1 (6 bases). Trimming took off 4 bases at V and 5 bases at J, with 15 bases between the two ends. CDR3 length: 16 amino acids. The germline CDR1 and CDR2 sequences are PRHDT and FYEKMQ (reference sequence). This chain's CDR3 is CASSSSIQGNNSPLHF. CDR3 sequence (DNA): TGTGCCAGCAGCTCCTCAATACAGGGAAATAATTCACCCCTCCACTTT. The complete variable domain, with remaining parts taken from reference TRBV13 and TRBJ1-6, reads AAGVIQSPRHLIKEKRETATLKCYPIPRHDTVYWYQQGPGQDPQFLISFYEKMQSDKGSIPDRFSAQQFSDYHSELNMSSLELGDSALYFCASSSSIQGNNSPLHFGNGTRLTVT.

This chain connects TRBV11-2 to TRBJ2-7; D remains unclear. The CDR3 is 13 amino acids. Trimming cost V 5 bases and J 1 base, with 9 bases left between them. The germline CDR1 and CDR2 sequences are SGHAT and FQNNGV. The CDR3 region is CASSEWASYEQYF. CDR3 in DNA: TGTGCCAGCAGCGAATGGGCGTCCTACGAGCAGTACTTC.

The chain combines TRBV7-2 with TRBJ1-6; a weak D match, TRBD1 (5 bases). The V gene lost 7 bases and the J gene lost 7 bases, with 23 bases spanning the gap. The germline gives CDR1 SGHTA, CDR2 FQGNSA. This CDR3 has 17 residues. Here the CDR3 DNA reads TGTGCCAGCAAATTAGCAATTCAGGACATGCGAAATTCACCCCTCCACTTT. It is translated as CASKLAIQDMRNSPLHF.

A note on this clone: One end of the junction fails to match germline, which may point to a read error. The V gene is TRBV7-3, the J gene TRBJ1-2, with 11 nucleotides matching TRBD1. The CDR3 sequence is 16 residues long. Looked up from germline, CDR1 is SGHTA and CDR2 is FQGTGA. The CDR3 DNA reads TGTTCCAGCAGCCCCCATCCGGGACAGGGGGAAGATGGCTACACCTTC. Translated, it gives CSSSPHPGQGEDGYTF. The whole variable domain, remainder taken from reference TRBV7-3 and TRBJ1-2, is GAGVSQTPSNKVTEKGKYVELRCDPISGHTALYWYRQSLGQGPEFLIYFQGTGAADDSGLPNDRFFAVRPEGSVSTLKIQRTERGDSAVYLCSSSPHPGQGEDGYTFGSGTRLTVV.

The chain recombines TRBV6-5 with TRBJ1-3; no reliable D call. Trimming removed 4 bases at V and 3 bases at J, with 7 bases between. Germline V gene lookup returns CDR1 MNHEY and CDR2 SVGAGI. The CDR3 runs to 13 residues. Here the CDR3 reads CASSFSVGNTIYF. The DNA for the CDR3 is TGTGCCAGCAGTTTTTCCGTTGGAAACACCATATATTTT.

The chain carries TRBV30 and TRBJ2-7; 11 bases fit TRBD1. The CDR3 is 15 amino acids. Trimming at V came to 2 bases and at J to 2 bases, leaving 5 bases not matched to a gene. Germline V gives CDR1 GTSNPN, CDR2 SVGIG (reference sequence). Here the CDR3 DNA reads TGTGCCTGGAGTCTCGGACAGGGGGCGGCCTACGAGCAGTACTTC. It codes for CAWSLGQGAAYEQYF.

This chain links TRBV28 with TRBJ2-2; 9 positions match TRBD1. The V and J ends lost 4 bases and 6 bases, in that order; junction bases with no gene match: 3. Germline lookup yields CDR1 MDHEN and CDR2 SYDVKM. There are 14 residues in the CDR3. In nucleotides, the CDR3 is TGTGCCAGCAGTTGGGACAGGGTGGCCGGGGAGCTGTTTTTT. It translates to CASSWDRVAGELFF.

The rearrangement uses TRBV5-6 and TRBJ2-5; D is ambiguous. The length of the CDR3 is 13 residues. V was clipped by 0 bases and J by 5 bases, with 8 bases between them. CDR1 SGHDT and CDR2 YYEEEE come from the germline V gene. CDR3 loop: CASSLVYLETQYF. Here the CDR3 DNA reads TGTGCCAGCAGCTTGGTGTATTTGGAGACCCAGTACTTC.

The chain recombines TRBV4-2 with TRBJ2-5; TRBD2 is a possible D gene (6 bases). There are 15 residues in the CDR3. Trimming pared 0 bases from V and 2 bases from J, leaving 10 bases between. The germline V gene encodes CDR1 LGHNA and CDR2 YNFKEQ. CDR3 in DNA: TGTGCCAGCAGCCAAGATATGCGGGAACAAGAGACCCAGTACTTC. This sequence encodes CASSQDMREQETQYF.

The chain combines TRBV11-2 with TRBJ2-7; 10 bases map to TRBD2. The CDR3 has 16 amino acids. Trimming removed 1 base from V and 7 bases from J; junction bases left unmatched: 10. Germline V lookup: CDR1 SGHAT, CDR2 FQNNGV. CDR3 in DNA: TGTGCCAGCAGCTTAGTCCTAGCGGGGGCCCGGAATGAGCAGTACTTC. This translates into CASSLVLAGARNEQYF.

Regarding this clone: Sequence at one end of the junction differs from germline and may be a read error. The V gene is TRBV7-9, the J gene TRBJ1-1; D unclear. The CDR3 extends over 12 amino acids. Germline-derived CDR1 and CDR2 are SEHNR and FQNEAQ (reference sequence). CDR3 residues: CSSSLQNTEAFF. The CDR3, as DNA: TGTTCCAGCAGCTTACAGAACACTGAAGCTTTCTTT.

This chain links TRBV12-5 with TRBJ1-5; D is unresolved. Germline lookup yields CDR1 LGHNT and CDR2 FRNRAP. Trimming cost V 3 bases and J 0 bases, with 12 bases left between them. The CDR3 sequence is 16 residues long. The CDR3 loop reads CASGFWVQFSNQPQHF. The CDR3 DNA sequence: TGTGCTAGTGGTTTCTGGGTACAGTTTAGCAATCAGCCCCAGCATTTT.

This clone has only a few counts. The CDR3: CASSSGGSEGSGNTIYF. As DNA, the CDR3 is TGTGCCAGCAGTTCAGGAGGATCGGAGGGCTCTGGAAACACCATATATTTT. V is TRBV28 and J is TRBJ1-3, with D unresolved. The germline V gene has CDR1 MDHEN and CDR2 SYDVKM. There are 17 residues in the CDR3. V dropped 4 bases and J dropped 0 bases, with 16 bases sitting between them.

Worth noting for this clone: Other DNA variants within this sample encode the same CDR3. J is TRBJ1-2 and V is TRBV6-6; D uncertain. The germline V and J ends were trimmed by 2 bases and 4 bases, with 8 bases remaining between them. From germline, CDR1 is MNHNY and CDR2 SVGAGI (reference sequence). This CDR3 has 13 residues. CDR3 DNA: TGTGCCAGCAGTTACGGCCTCACCTATGGCTACACCTTC. This translates into CASSYGLTYGYTF.

The gene calls are TRBV5-1 and TRBJ2-5; 7 positions match TRBD2. CDR1 SGHRS and CDR2 YFSETQ come from the germline V gene. This CDR3 region has 17 residues. Trimming took 0 bases from V and 4 from J; bases not matched to a gene: 12. As DNA, the CDR3 is TGCGCCAGCAGCTTGGACCCCCCGACTAGCCTACGAGAGACCCAGTACTTC. This translates into CASSLDPPTSLRETQYF. The whole variable domain, filled in from reference TRBV5-1 and TRBJ2-5, reads KAGVTQTPRYLIKTRGQQVTLSCSPISGHRSVSWYQQTPGQGLQFLFEYFSETQRNKGNFPGRFSGRQFSNSRSEMNVSTLELGDSALYLCASSLDPPTSLRETQYFGPGTRLLVL.

This clone was counted a single time. This sequence joins TRBV7-3 and TRBJ2-2; perhaps TRBD2 as D (6 bases). This CDR3 has 17 amino acids. Germline V lookup: CDR1 SGHTA, CDR2 FQGTGA. V was cut by 3 bases and J by 2 bases, with 16 bases left in between. The CDR3 sequence: CASSFDGGALNTGELFF. The CDR3 coding sequence is TGTGCCAGCAGCTTTGACGGGGGTGCTCTCAACACCGGGGAGCTGTTTTTT.